This T cell receptor (beta chain) was obtained from a study of blood T cell repertoires in COVID-19. TCRdb's table, derived via immunoSEQ multiplex PCR, lists solely in-frame clones and lacks some. The sample shows 150,000 or so clones, over 75% of them seen only once. V dropped 5 bases and J dropped 8 bases, with 19 bases sitting between them. CDR1 is LNHDA, CDR2 SQIVND, per germline (reference sequence). CDR3 length equals 15 residues. The sample taken for sequencing was peripheral blood. This chain uses TRBV19 with TRBJ1-5, with D possibly matching TRBD1 (5 bases). This sequence originates from a human donor in a cohort sampled during active COVID-19. The CDR3 is CASSPPTAGWEPQHF. The CDR3 coding sequence is TGTGCCAGTAGTCCCCCTACGGCAGGGTGGGAGCCCCAGCATTTT. The full variable domain, rest sourced from reference TRBV19 and TRBJ1-5, is DGGITQSPKYLFRKEGQNVTLSCEQNLNHDAMYWYRQDPGQGLRLIYYSQIVNDFQKGDIAEGYSVSREKKESFPLTVTSAQKNPTAFYLCASSPPTAGWEPQHFGDGTRLSIL.